This TCR beta chain was captured by sequencing in a study of shared clonotypes between healthy human individuals. The CDR3 loop spans 16 amino acids. CDR1 is MDHEN, CDR2 SYDVKM, per germline. V lost 2 bases and J lost 2, with 13 bases in between. Some clones are missing from TCRdb's copy, which holds only in-frame ones; the method was immunoSEQ multiplex PCR. The sample yields roughly 1,600,000 clones, around 98.5% seen once. The TCR was taken from a man younger than 40 in good health. The sequenced sample consisted of naive CD4+ T cells sorted from blood. Noted subset: CD45RA+ positively selected. The chain has TRBV28 and TRBJ1-5; weak D call: TRBD1 (6 bases). In DNA form, the CDR3 reads TGTGCCAGCAGTTTACTGGGAAGGGGGGGCAATCAGCCCCAGCATTTT. Translated, it gives CASSLLGRGGNQPQHF.